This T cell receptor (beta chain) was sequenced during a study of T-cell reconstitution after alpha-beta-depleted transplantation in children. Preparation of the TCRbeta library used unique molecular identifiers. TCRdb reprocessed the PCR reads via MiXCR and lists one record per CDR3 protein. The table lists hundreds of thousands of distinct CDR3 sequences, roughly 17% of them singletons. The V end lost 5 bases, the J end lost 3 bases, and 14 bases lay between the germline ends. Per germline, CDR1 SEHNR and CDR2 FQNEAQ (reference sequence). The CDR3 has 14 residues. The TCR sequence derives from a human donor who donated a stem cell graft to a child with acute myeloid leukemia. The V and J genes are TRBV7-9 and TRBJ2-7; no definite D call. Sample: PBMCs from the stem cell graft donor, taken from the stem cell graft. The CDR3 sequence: CASSPVLKGYEQYF. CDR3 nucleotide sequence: TGTGCCAGCAGCCCGGTCCTTAAGGGCTACGAGCAGTACTTC.